Listed here are 4 T cell receptor beta chains from one sample, sequenced in a study of radiation and T cells in renal cell carcinoma. Sequencing was performed with immunoSEQ multiplex PCR; in TCRdb, only in-frame clones are kept and a portion is missing. The table lists tens of thousands of clones, 55% to 70% of them singletons. The treatment here: treatment-naive control, cytoreductive nephrectomy. Sequences were derived from tumor tissue, sampled from a patient whose treatment was nephrectomy without radiotherapy. The receptors stem from a man in his forties with renal cell carcinoma.

The rearrangement uses TRBV6-1 and TRBJ1-6; maybe TRBD1 (5 bases). Trimming stripped 8 bases from V and 5 bases from J, with 16 bases between. Germline values: CDR1 MNHNS, CDR2 SASEGT. The CDR3 contains 15 residues. The chain's CDR3 is CASSRAGGDNSPLHF. The CDR3 coding sequence is TGTGCCAGCTCTAGAGCGGGAGGGGATAATTCACCCCTCCACTTT.

The chain links TRBV7-6 to TRBJ2-3, with D perhaps matching TRBD2 (6 bases). V was shortened by 7 bases and J by 0 bases, with 11 bases between the two germline ends. Germline V lookup: CDR1 SGHVS, CDR2 FNYEAQ. There are 14 residues in the CDR3. The CDR3 protein is CASIAGPSTDTQYF. CDR3 coding DNA: TGTGCCAGCATTGCGGGGCCTAGCACAGATACGCAGTATTTT.

This clone was counted once. This chain links TRBV19 with TRBJ1-5, with unresolved D. The V end lost 3 bases, the J end lost 7 bases, and 13 bases lay between the germline ends. The CDR3 sequence is 14 residues long. The germline V gene encodes CDR1 LNHDA and CDR2 SQIVND (reference sequence). CDR3 sequence: CASSILGLFQPQHF. In DNA, the CDR3 is TGTGCCAGTAGTATTTTGGGGTTATTCCAGCCCCAGCATTTT.

This clone came up a few times. This chain links TRBV11-2 with TRBJ2-2, with D possibly matching TRBD2 (5 bases). The V end was cut by 2 bases, the J end by 8 bases, with 12 bases between. Per germline, CDR1 SGHAT and CDR2 FQNNGV. The CDR3 extends over 14 amino acids. CDR3 sequence: CASSLTRPSGELFF. The CDR3 DNA is TGTGCCAGCAGCTTAACTAGGCCGTCGGGGGAGCTGTTTTTT.